Only a few counts were recorded for the clone carrying this T cell receptor beta chain. TCRdb called the 5' RACE reads again in MiXCR, with one record for every CDR3 protein. The repertoire holds some 670,000 distinct CDR3 sequences, with more than 9% as singletons. The sample belongs to a study of T cells after yellow fever vaccination. The ends lost 1 base at V and 5 bases at J; junction bases unmatched: 7. The CDR3 runs to 15 residues. CDR1 and CDR2 (germline): SGHDN, FVKESK. This chain joins TRBV14 and TRBJ2-5; 7 bases align to TRBD2. The receptor was isolated from a man between 25 and 39 years old who received the YFV17D yellow fever vaccine. Specimen: PBMCs, collected on the day of the yellow fever booster vaccination. The CDR3 nucleotides are TGTGCCAGCAGCCAAGGAGCGGGGCCCTGGGAGACCCAGTACTTC. This translates into CASSQGAGPWETQYF.